Listed here is a single T cell receptor beta chain. This entry comes from a study of blood T cell repertoires in COVID-19. Here immunoSEQ multiplex PCR was the method, and the copy in TCRdb shows in-frame clones only, minus some. The data show more than 250,000 clones, with about 85% seen just once and 4.5% to 7% held by the top ten. The sequence derives from a woman in her 30s who had recovered from COVID-19. The source material was PBMCs or T cells enriched from blood (not recorded which).

DNA of the CDR3: TGTGCCAGCAGTGAAAATCTAGGGGATCGGGAAAAACTGTTTTTT. Amino acid sequence: CASSENLGDREKLFF. V is TRBV6-1 and J is TRBJ1-4, with D tentatively TRBD1 (5 bases). Trimming took 2 bases from V and 8 from J, leaving 15 bases between them. The CDR3 totals 15 residues. From germline, CDR1 is MNHNS and CDR2 SASEGT.